The 32 T cell receptor beta chains reported below all come from one sample, sequenced in a study of control samples from healthy donors and cancer patients. Produced via immunoSEQ multiplex PCR; TCRdb's table is partial and in-frame only. This table holds approximately 90,000 clones, about four fifths found once. Sample: PBMCs. The receptors were gathered from a man between 65 and 79 years old with lung cancer.

This clone showed up just a few times. This chain connects TRBV5-4 to TRBJ2-7; tentatively, D is TRBD2 (6 bases). Trimming pared 4 bases from V and 3 bases from J, leaving 14 bases between. CDR3 length: 14 amino acids. CDR1 SGHNT and CDR2 YYREEE come from the germline V gene (reference sequence). The CDR3: CASSPRGGFYEQYF. The CDR3 DNA reads TGTGCCAGCAGCCCCCGGGGAGGCTTCTACGAGCAGTACTTC.

This clone was recorded a few times. The chain is built from TRBV10-1 and TRBJ1-3; D not certain. The germline CDR1 and CDR2 sequences are WNHNN and SYGVQD (reference sequence). This CDR3 is 15 amino acids long. Trimming took 8 bases from V and 0 from J, leaving 14 bases between them. Written as DNA, the CDR3 is TGCGCCAGCTCGGAATTCTCTTCCTCTGGAAACACCATATATTTT. It translates to CASSEFSSSGNTIYF.

The chain couples TRBV5-1 to TRBJ1-1; a weak D match, TRBD1 (5 bases). This CDR3 spans 14 amino acids. The germline V gene encodes CDR1 SGHRS and CDR2 YFSETQ. The V gene lost 3 bases and the J gene lost 0 bases, with 9 bases spanning the gap. The CDR3 DNA reads as TGCGCCAGCAGCTCGACAGCCATGAACACTGAAGCTTTCTTT. This gives the protein CASSSTAMNTEAFF.

J is TRBJ1-6 and V is TRBV29-1; TRBD1 might be the D (5 bases). The CDR3 loop spans 12 amino acids. CDR1 and CDR2 from the germline V gene are SQVTM and ANQGSEA. Between the trimmed V and J ends, which lost 7 bases and 6 bases, there was a span of 10 bases. This CDR3 is CSARDGNSPLHF. Written as DNA, the CDR3 is TGCAGCGCCCGGGACGGTAATTCACCCCTCCACTTT.

This clone was counted between two and nine times. The chain combines TRBV19 with TRBJ1-5; 9 bases are shared with TRBD1. The CDR3 has 15 residues. The J segment lost 4 bases and the V segment lost 6 bases, leaving 7 bases of the junction unmatched. Germline V gives CDR1 LNHDA, CDR2 SQIVND (reference sequence). DNA of the CDR3: TGTGCCAGTAGCCTACAGGGGGCTGTAAATCAGCCCCAGCATTTT. Its translation: CASSLQGAVNQPQHF.

The chain employs TRBV9 and TRBJ2-1; D not resolved. This CDR3 is 15 amino acids long. V lost 3 bases to trimming and J lost 0 bases, with 10 bases between them. Germline CDR1 and CDR2: SGDLS and YYNGEE. The CDR3 loop reads CASSGGHLSYNEQFF. CDR3 in DNA: TGTGCCAGCAGCGGAGGCCACCTCTCCTACAATGAGCAGTTCTTC. Looking up the rest from reference TRBV9 and TRBJ2-1 gives the full variable domain: DSGVTQTPKHLITATGQRVTLRCSPRSGDLSVYWYQQSLDQGLQFLIQYYNGEERAKGNILERFSAQQFPDLHSELNLSSLELGDSALYFCASSGGHLSYNEQFFGPGTRLTVL.

The chain uses TRBV5-1 and TRBJ2-1; D remains unclear. CDR3 size: 14 residues. Germline V gives CDR1 SGHRS, CDR2 YFSETQ. Trimming removed 2 bases at V and 5 bases at J, with 11 bases between. CDR3 bases: TGCGCCAGCAGCTTCATTCAGCCTGACAATGAGCAGTTCTTC. This codes for CASSFIQPDNEQFF. Based on the CDR3 plus reference TRBV5-1 and TRBJ2-1, the full variable domain is KAGVTQTPRYLIKTRGQQVTLSCSPISGHRSVSWYQQTPGQGLQFLFEYFSETQRNKGNFPGRFSGRQFSNSRSEMNVSTLELGDSALYLCASSFIQPDNEQFFGPGTRLTVL.

This clone was found once. The chain carries TRBV7-9 and TRBJ1-3, with 7 bases that match TRBD1. This CDR3 has 15 residues. Trimming took 3 bases from V and 7 from J; bases not matched to a gene: 9. CDR1 and CDR2 (germline): SEHNR, FQNEAQ (reference sequence). The chain's CDR3 is CASSFPGQGGNTIYF. CDR3 nucleotides: TGTGCCAGCAGCTTCCCCGGGCAGGGGGGGAACACCATATATTTT.

The gene calls are TRBV19 and TRBJ2-7; 8 bases are shared with TRBD2. Germline V gene lookup returns CDR1 LNHDA and CDR2 SQIVND (reference sequence). Trimming at V came to 5 bases and at J to 6 bases, leaving 9 bases not matched to a gene. CDR3 size: 14 residues. Here the CDR3 reads CASSVGGAQTEQYF. The CDR3 DNA follows: TGTGCCAGTAGTGTCGGGGGGGCCCAGACCGAGCAGTACTTC. The full variable domain, in which reference TRBV19 and TRBJ2-7 provide the parts outside the CDR3, is DGGITQSPKYLFRKEGQNVTLSCEQNLNHDAMYWYRQDPGQGLRLIYYSQIVNDFQKGDIAEGYSVSREKKESFPLTVTSAQKNPTAFYLCASSVGGAQTEQYFGPGTRLTVT.

This chain joins TRBV5-6 and TRBJ1-4; D not resolved. The CDR3 runs 16 residues. Germline V gene data show CDR1 as SGHDT and CDR2 as YYEEEE. V was shortened by 6 bases and J by 2 bases, with 17 bases between the two germline ends. As DNA, the CDR3 is TGTGCCAGCACCTCCCCGGGCCGAGGCACTAATGAAAAACTGTTTTTT. Translated, it gives CASTSPGRGTNEKLFF.

The chain links TRBV7-9 to TRBJ1-1; possible D gene TRBD1, 6 bases. V lost 2 bases and J lost 3, with 10 bases in between. The CDR3 has 14 residues. CDR1 SEHNR and CDR2 FQNEAQ come from the germline V gene (reference sequence). The CDR3: CASSLRAGDTEAFF. CDR3 nucleotides: TGTGCCAGCAGCTTAAGGGCAGGGGACACTGAAGCTTTCTTT. The variable domain in full, with the rest retrieved from reference TRBV7-9 and TRBJ1-1, is DTGVSQNPRHKITKRGQNVTFRCDPISEHNRLYWYRQTLGQGPEFLTYFQNEAQLEKSRLLSDRFSAERPKGSFSTLEIQRTEQGDSAMYLCASSLRAGDTEAFFGQGTRLTVV.

The chain carries TRBV28 and TRBJ1-5, with 9 nucleotides matching TRBD1. CDR1 and CDR2 from the germline V gene are MDHEN and SYDVKM. V trimming: 6 bases; J trimming: 3 bases; junction bases outside the gene matches: 12. CDR3 length equals 17 residues. CDR3 protein: CASSRPRQGGPNQPQHF. The CDR3 DNA is TGTGCCAGCAGCCGACCCAGACAGGGGGGGCCCAATCAGCCCCAGCATTTT.

The V call is TRBV5-4, the J call TRBJ1-3; no clear D. With 2 bases removed from V and 0 bases from J, the gap between germline ends came to 6 bases. The CDR3 consists of 14 residues. The V gene's germline CDR1 is SGHNT and CDR2 YYREEE (reference sequence). CDR3 protein: CASSLSVSGNTIYF. DNA for the CDR3: TGTGCCAGCAGCTTATCAGTCTCTGGAAACACCATATATTTT.

This clone was seen a handful of times. The CDR3 spells CASSVRKRGADTQYF. CDR3 DNA: TGTGCCAGCAGCGTTAGAAAACGAGGGGCAGATACGCAGTATTTT. This chain links TRBV3-1 (or the pseudogene TRBV3-2) with TRBJ2-3, with D perhaps matching TRBD1 or TRBD2 (5 bases each). The germline CDR1 and CDR2 sequences are LGHDT and YNNKEL (reference sequence). CDR3 length equals 15 residues. V lost 5 bases, J lost 4 bases, and 16 bases lay in between.

The CDR3 DNA follows: TGTGCCAGCTCACCAGAGGGTTGGGAAAAACTGTTTTTT. Amino acids: CASSPEGWEKLFF. The chain combines TRBV18 with TRBJ1-4; D is unresolved. The CDR3 contains 13 residues. Trimming removed 2 bases from V and 8 bases from J, with 9 bases in between. Germline CDR1 is KGHSH and CDR2 is LQKENI.

The V gene is TRBV7-3, the J gene TRBJ2-1; tentatively, D is TRBD1 or TRBD2 (5 bases each). The V gene lost 1 base and the J gene lost 10 bases, with 17 bases spanning the gap. CDR1 SGHTA and CDR2 FQGTGA come from the germline V gene. The CDR3 has 15 residues. CDR3 nucleotide sequence: TGTGCCAGCAGCTTAAAGTGGGACGGGGTCGGGGAGCAGTTCTTC. The encoded protein is CASSLKWDGVGEQFF.

The rearrangement links TRBV3-1 (or the pseudogene TRBV3-2) to TRBJ1-4; a weak D match, TRBD1 (5 bases). With 4 bases removed from V and 3 bases from J, the gap between germline ends came to 15 bases. Germline CDR1 and CDR2: LGHDT and YNNKEL (reference sequence). The CDR3 runs 16 residues. This CDR3 is CASSLWAGRPNEKLFF. In DNA form, the CDR3 reads TGTGCCAGCAGCCTGTGGGCGGGACGGCCTAATGAAAAACTGTTTTTT.

J is TRBJ2-1 and V is TRBV7-8; 7 nucleotides match TRBD1. Losses at the gene ends were 1 base for V and 7 bases for J; bases not matched to a gene: 7. There are 15 residues in the CDR3. Germline CDR1 and CDR2: SGHVS and FQNEAQ. CDR3 sequence (DNA): TGTGCCAGCAGCTTAGGACAGGGTAGGGGAAATGAGCAGTTCTTC. Residues: CASSLGQGRGNEQFF.

The V gene is TRBV5-1, the J gene TRBJ2-3; D is uncertain. Trimming removed 5 bases from V and 4 bases from J, with 5 bases in between. Germline V gene data show CDR1 as SGHRS and CDR2 as YFSETQ. This CDR3 contains 11 residues. CDR3: CASRESDTQYF. Written as DNA, the CDR3 is TGCGCCAGCAGAGAGTCAGATACGCAGTATTTT.

The rearrangement uses TRBV7-2 and TRBJ2-3; no definite D call. The V end was cut by 6 bases, the J end by 6 bases, with 13 bases between. The CDR3 length is 13 residues. Germline V CDR1 and CDR2: SGHTA, FQGNSA. CDR3 nucleotide sequence: TGTGCCAGCAGTGCTACTGGATATGATACGCAGTATTTT. It translates to CASSATGYDTQYF.

The V gene is TRBV12-5, the J gene TRBJ2-2; 8 bases are shared with TRBD1. Per germline, CDR1 LGHNT and CDR2 FRNRAP. This CDR3 contains 14 residues. V shed 6 bases, J shed 8 bases, and the junction held 8 bases outside the gene matches. In nucleotides, the CDR3 is TGTGCTAGTGGAGGACAGGGTTTAGCTGGGGAGCTGTTTTTT. Its translation is CASGGQGLAGELFF.

In DNA form, the CDR3 reads TGTGCCAGCAGCGTTAGGGTAAGCACAGATACGCAGTATTTT. It encodes CASSVRVSTDTQYF. This sequence joins TRBV9 and TRBJ2-3; D uncertain. From germline, CDR1 is SGDLS and CDR2 YYNGEE. The CDR3 has 14 amino acids. V was trimmed by 2 bases and J by 0 bases, leaving 7 bases between them.

This chain uses TRBV24-1 with TRBJ2-2; possibly TRBD2 for D (6 bases). CDR1 is KGHDR, CDR2 SFDVKD, per germline. There are 12 residues in the CDR3. Trimming left V 9 bases short and J 7 bases short, with 11 bases between. Here the CDR3 DNA reads TGTGCCACCGGAGGGCGTCTCGGGGAGCTGTTTTTT. It specifies CATGGRLGELFF.

The chain has TRBV9 and TRBJ2-2; 7 bases are a match to TRBD2. Germline trimming cut 0 bases from V and 6 bases from J; bases unmatched to any gene: 5. CDR3 length: 15 amino acids. Germline V gene data show CDR1 as SGDLS and CDR2 as YYNGEE. The CDR3 coding sequence is TGTGCCAGCAGCGTAGGGGGGGGGATCGCCGGGGAGCTGTTTTTT. Translation: CASSVGGGIAGELFF.

The CDR3 DNA is TGCGCCAGCAGTCAACCCGGGACAGGGGCCGGAGGGGCCAACGTCCTGACTTTC. It codes for CASSQPGTGAGGANVLTF. The gene calls are TRBV23-1 and TRBJ2-6; TRBD1 matches 10 bases. TRBV23-1 is an open reading frame, and its role is uncertain. The CDR3 has 18 residues. J gave up 4 bases and V 2 bases, and 8 bases lay outside the gene matches.

This chain links TRBV10-1 with TRBJ1-6; D remains unclear. V was shortened by 2 bases and J by 7 bases, with 9 bases between the two germline ends. The CDR3 contains 14 residues. Germline V CDR1 and CDR2: WNHNN, SYGVQD (reference sequence). This chain's CDR3 is CASSERSGNSPLHF. The CDR3 DNA reads as TGCGCCAGCAGTGAGCGTTCAGGCAATTCACCCCTCCACTTT.

The chain recombines TRBV6-1 with TRBJ1-6; TRBD1 is a possible D gene (5 bases). CDR1 is MNHNS and CDR2 is SASEGT in the germline V gene. The CDR3 spans 19 residues. Trimming cost V 1 base and J 1 base, with 17 bases left between them. The CDR3 DNA reads as TGTGCCAGCAGTGAAGTGGGACCCCGAGCAGGATCCTATAATTCACCCCTCCACTTT. Its translation: CASSEVGPRAGSYNSPLHF.

J is TRBJ2-2 and V is TRBV27, with 12 bases that match TRBD2. CDR1 and CDR2 from the germline V gene are MNHEY and SMNVEV (reference sequence). This CDR3 has 15 amino acids. Trimming cost V 4 bases and J 6 bases; bases outside gene matches: 3. The chain's CDR3 is CASSSSGGAAGELFF. CDR3 bases: TGTGCCAGCAGTTCTAGCGGGGGGGCGGCCGGGGAGCTGTTTTTT.

The chain joins TRBV29-1 to TRBJ1-2; D is unresolved. Germline CDR1 is SQVTM and CDR2 is ANQGSEA. The length of the CDR3 is 12 residues. The V end lost 6 bases, the J end lost 4 bases, and 12 bases lay between the germline ends. The CDR3 coding sequence is TGCAGCGTAGCCGACTACTTCTATGGCTACACCTTC. The encoded protein is CSVADYFYGYTF.

The rearrangement joins TRBV5-1 to TRBJ1-4; D is uncertain. CDR1 and CDR2 from the germline V gene are SGHRS and YFSETQ. This CDR3 has 14 residues. Trimming stripped 5 bases from V and 0 bases from J, with 8 bases between. The CDR3 protein is CASRTLATNEKLFF. Here the CDR3 DNA reads TGCGCCAGCAGGACGCTTGCAACTAATGAAAAACTGTTTTTT.

This clone appeared a single time. The gene calls are TRBV18 and TRBJ1-2; unclear D gene. Trimming pared 3 bases from V and 2 bases from J, leaving 22 bases between. Germline values: CDR1 KGHSH, CDR2 LQKENI. The CDR3 consists of 18 residues. The CDR3 sequence: CASSPSPPSHSANYGYTF. The CDR3 DNA reads as TGTGCCAGCTCACCGTCTCCCCCATCCCATTCCGCAAACTATGGCTACACCTTC.

This chain uses TRBV4-3 with TRBJ2-2; 10 nucleotides line up with TRBD1. CDR3 length equals 17 residues. V shed 3 bases, J shed 8 bases, and the junction held 12 bases outside the gene matches. Germline V gives CDR1 LGHNA, CDR2 YSLEER. DNA for the CDR3: TGCGCCAGCAGCCAGAGGGCATTCGGGACAGGGGCTGGGGAGCTGTTTTTT. Protein sequence: CASSQRAFGTGAGELFF.